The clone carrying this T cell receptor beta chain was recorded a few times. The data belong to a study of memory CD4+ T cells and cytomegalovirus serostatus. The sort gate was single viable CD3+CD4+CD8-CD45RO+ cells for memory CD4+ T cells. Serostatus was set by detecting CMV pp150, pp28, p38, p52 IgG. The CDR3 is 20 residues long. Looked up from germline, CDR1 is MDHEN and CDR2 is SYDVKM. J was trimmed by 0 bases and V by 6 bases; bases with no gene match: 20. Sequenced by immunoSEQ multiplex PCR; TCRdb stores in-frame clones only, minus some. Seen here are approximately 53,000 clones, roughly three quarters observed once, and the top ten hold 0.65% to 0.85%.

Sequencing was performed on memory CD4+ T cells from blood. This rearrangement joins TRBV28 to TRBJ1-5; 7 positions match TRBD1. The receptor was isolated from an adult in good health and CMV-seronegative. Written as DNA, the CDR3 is TGTGCCAGCAGGATGGGGCGCCGGGACAGACACTTCTATAGCAATCAGCCCCAGCATTTT. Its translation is CASRMGRRDRHFYSNQPQHF.